What follows is one TCR beta chain and its context. The target antigen is unknown. The same CDR3 also results from other DNA sequences found in this sample. TCRdb's copy holds only in-frame clones and misses some; the assay was immunoSEQ multiplex PCR. The sample records approximately 2,200,000 clones, more than 85% being singletons. Terminally differentiated effector memory CD45RA+ cells were excluded by CCR7 positive selection of CD45RO-negative cells. There were only Caucasian adults among the donors, and all lived in Nashville, Tennessee. Germline CDR1 LNHDA, CDR2 SQIVND (reference sequence). This CDR3 contains 15 residues. V dropped 1 base and J dropped 1; count of bases not matched to a gene: 1. This sample was included in a study of shared clonotypes between healthy human individuals. Overall study context: With ages of 18 to 49, the donors were a couple of women and a few men. Study-wide results and limits: Sorted-subset sequencing was shown by rarefaction to be incomplete despite large depth. Naive CD4 clonotypes overlapped across several donors at 4.5% to 5.5%.

The sequence was obtained from a young man in good health. Some clones in this sample may be carry-over from other donors' samples. Sequencing was done on a sample of naive CD8+ T cells from PBMCs. The chain employs TRBV19 and TRBJ1-5; 7 nucleotides line up with TRBD1. CDR3 amino acids: CASSIGRGSNQPQHF. CDR3 sequence (DNA): TGTGCCAGTAGTATAGGCAGGGGGAGCAATCAGCCCCAGCATTTT. Full variable domain (remainder filled in from reference TRBV19 and TRBJ1-5): DGGITQSPKYLFRKEGQNVTLSCEQNLNHDAMYWYRQDPGQGLRLIYYSQIVNDFQKGDIAEGYSVSREKKESFPLTVTSAQKNPTAFYLCASSIGRGSNQPQHFGDGTRLSIL.